This T cell receptor beta chain was captured in a study of shared clonotypes between healthy human individuals. CDR1 and CDR2 (germline): MNHNY, SVGAGI (reference sequence). Trimming pared 1 base from V and 1 base from J, leaving 4 bases between. This CDR3 comprises 13 residues. TCRdb's copy holds only in-frame clones and misses some; the assay was immunoSEQ multiplex PCR. Of about 520,000 clones in the sample, about 96% were seen once. The V call is TRBV6-6, the J call TRBJ2-5; D not resolved. Sequencing was carried out using naive CD4+ T cells sorted from blood. As for subset: CD45RA+ positively selected. The source is a young woman in good health. The CDR3 here is CASSYLAQETQYF. DNA of the CDR3: TGTGCCAGCAGTTACTTGGCCCAAGAGACCCAGTACTTC.